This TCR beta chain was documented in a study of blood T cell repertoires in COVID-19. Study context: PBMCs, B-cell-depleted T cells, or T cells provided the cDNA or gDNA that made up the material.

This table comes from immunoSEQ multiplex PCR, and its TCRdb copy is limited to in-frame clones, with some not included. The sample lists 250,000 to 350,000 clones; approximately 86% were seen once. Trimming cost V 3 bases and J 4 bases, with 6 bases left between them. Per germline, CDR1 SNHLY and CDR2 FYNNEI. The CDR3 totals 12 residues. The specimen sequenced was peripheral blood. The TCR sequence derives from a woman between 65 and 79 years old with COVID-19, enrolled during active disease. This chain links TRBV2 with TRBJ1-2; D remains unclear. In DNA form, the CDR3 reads TGTGCCAGCAGTGATGTCGTCTATGGCTACACCTTC. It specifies CASSDVVYGYTF.